The 20 T cell receptor beta chains presented below share a single source sample, sequenced in a study of control samples from healthy donors and cancer patients. The repertoire was sequenced with immunoSEQ multiplex PCR; TCRdb's copy has only in-frame clones and lacks some. The table records fewer than 110,000 clones, about 89% of them present only once. The sample taken for sequencing was blood. The origin of the receptors is a young man in good health.

V gene TRBV24-1 combines with J gene TRBJ2-5; D remains unclear. The length of the CDR3 is 12 residues. Germline-derived CDR1 and CDR2 are KGHDR and SFDVKD. V was shortened by 5 bases and J by 5 bases, with 8 bases between the two germline ends. The CDR3 reads CATSAELETQYF. CDR3 bases: TGTGCCACCAGTGCTGAATTGGAGACCCAGTACTTC.

The chain uses TRBV7-2 and TRBJ2-5; D may be TRBD1 (5 bases). V shed 1 base and J shed 5 bases, with 11 bases lying between them. Germline V gives CDR1 SGHTA, CDR2 FQGNSA. CDR3 length equals 14 residues. CDR3 residues: CASSLVPGQETQYF. The CDR3 coding sequence is TGTGCCAGCAGCTTAGTTCCAGGGCAGGAGACCCAGTACTTC.

This clone was detected once. The genes are TRBV6-2 or TRBV6-3 and TRBJ1-5; the D is unclear. CDR3 size: 14 residues. CDR1 MNHEY and CDR2 SVGEGT come from the germline V gene. Trimming shortened V by 0 bases and J by 7 bases, and 10 bases separated the two germline ends. The CDR3 DNA follows: TGTGCCAGCAGTTACTCATCCAAGATACAGCCCCAGCATTTT. Residues: CASSYSSKIQPQHF.

V and J are TRBV7-9 and TRBJ2-7; possible D gene TRBD2, 6 bases. This CDR3 is built from 14 residues. Trimming took off 5 bases at V and 0 bases at J, with 11 bases between the two ends. The germline CDR1 and CDR2 sequences are SEHNR and FQNEAQ (reference sequence). The CDR3 reads CASSPTRSSYEQYF. In nucleotides, the CDR3 is TGTGCCAGCAGCCCGACTAGGAGCTCCTACGAGCAGTACTTC.

The chain employs TRBV10-2 and TRBJ2-3; 10 nucleotides align to TRBD2. The V gene end was trimmed by 7 bases and the J gene end by 3 bases; junction bases not matched to a gene: 4. Germline V lookup: CDR1 WSHSY, CDR2 SAAADI. The CDR3 has 14 residues. The CDR3 DNA is TGCGCCAGCACCTGGACTAGCGGTACAGATACGCAGTATTTT. Protein sequence: CASTWTSGTDTQYF.

This chain joins TRBV6-5 and TRBJ2-1; 11 nucleotides align to TRBD2. Trimming removed 2 bases from V and 7 bases from J; junction bases left unmatched: 4. Germline V gene sequence: CDR1 MNHEY, CDR2 SVGAGI. This CDR3 spans 15 amino acids. The CDR3 DNA sequence: TGTGCCAGCAGTTACGTAGCGGGGGGGCGAAATGAGCAGTTCTTC. Translated: CASSYVAGGRNEQFF.

CDR3 nucleotides: TGTGCCAGCAGGGTTTCGGGACAGGGAAGAACTGGGGCCAACGTCCTGACTTTC. Translated, it gives CASRVSGQGRTGANVLTF. The gene calls are TRBV28 and TRBJ2-6; 9 bases line up with TRBD1. Germline CDR1 is MDHEN and CDR2 is SYDVKM. The CDR3 is 18 residues long. J was trimmed by 2 bases and V by 6 bases; bases with no gene match: 11.

The chain is built from TRBV18 and TRBJ1-6; D possibly corresponds to TRBD1 (6 bases). With 2 bases removed from V and 7 bases from J, the gap between germline ends came to 12 bases. Germline assignment: CDR1 KGHSH and CDR2 LQKENI. The CDR3 runs 15 residues. The CDR3 reads CASSPGGASNSPLHF. Here the CDR3 DNA reads TGTGCCAGCTCACCAGGGGGCGCATCAAATTCACCCCTCCACTTT.

The chain combines TRBV28 with TRBJ1-1; the D is unclear. The CDR3 has 14 residues. Trimming removed 5 bases at V and 6 bases at J, with 16 bases between. Germline V lookup: CDR1 MDHEN, CDR2 SYDVKM. The CDR3 DNA follows: TGTGCCAGCAGTGTAATCCGGGGTCTTGCTGAAGCTTTCTTT. It codes for CASSVIRGLAEAFF.

This clone was recorded once. The rearrangement joins TRBV3-1 (or the pseudogene TRBV3-2) to TRBJ1-6; 7 positions match TRBD1. The CDR3 is made up of 15 amino acids. Germline-derived CDR1 and CDR2 are LGHDT and YNNKEL (reference sequence). V lost 4 bases to trimming and J lost 6 bases; unmatched junction nucleotides: 6. The CDR3 nucleotides read TGTGCCAGCAGCCCCAGGGACAGCCTTAATTCACCCCTCCACTTT. It codes for CASSPRDSLNSPLHF.

The chain has TRBV5-1 and TRBJ2-1, with D perhaps TRBD1 or TRBD2 (6 bases each). This CDR3 spans 15 amino acids. The germline V gene encodes CDR1 SGHRS and CDR2 YFSETQ. Between the trimmed V and J ends, which lost 5 bases and 0 bases, there was a span of 12 bases. In DNA form, the CDR3 reads TGCGCCAGCAGAGGGGGGACAACCTCCTACAATGAGCAGTTCTTC. This encodes CASRGGTTSYNEQFF.

The chain couples TRBV6-6 to TRBJ2-2; possible D gene TRBD2, 5 bases. Deletions cut 7 bases from V and 2 bases from J, with 8 bases between. Per the germline V gene, CDR1 is MNHNY and CDR2 is SVGAGI (reference sequence). The CDR3 covers 13 residues. The CDR3 here is CASTGINTGELFF. The CDR3 DNA reads as TGTGCCAGCACGGGGATAAACACCGGGGAGCTGTTTTTT.

The rearrangement links TRBV28 to TRBJ2-3; 13 bases are shared with TRBD2. V was pared by 6 bases and J by 3 bases, with 6 bases of the junction left unmatched. The CDR3 is 16 residues long. Germline V gives CDR1 MDHEN, CDR2 SYDVKM. Here the CDR3 reads CASSRLAGGGTDTQYF. CDR3 nucleotides: TGTGCCAGCAGCAGACTAGCGGGAGGTGGGACAGATACGCAGTATTTT. Combining the CDR3 with reference TRBV28 and TRBJ2-3 gives the whole variable domain DVKVTQSSRYLVKRTGEKVFLECVQDMDHENMFWYRQDPGLGLRLIYFSYDVKMKEKGDIPEGYSVSREKKERFSLILESASTNQTSMYLCASSRLAGGGTDTQYFGPGTRLTVL.

The rearrangement uses TRBV5-1 and TRBJ2-5; 12 positions agree with TRBD2. CDR1 and CDR2 from the germline V gene are SGHRS and YFSETQ. Trimming cost V 4 bases and J 1 base; bases outside gene matches: 5. The CDR3 has 16 amino acids. In DNA form, the CDR3 reads TGCGCCAGCAGCAGCACACTAGCGGGAGGCCAAGAGACCCAGTACTTC. It encodes CASSSTLAGGQETQYF.

J is TRBJ2-7 and V is TRBV12-3 or TRBV12-4; no clear D. This CDR3 comprises 13 residues. V lost 5 bases, J lost 9 bases, and 17 bases lay in between. The CDR3 bases are TGTGCCAGCAGTCCCCGTAATTCTGTGGGGCAGTACTTC. Its translation: CASSPRNSVGQYF.

This chain uses TRBV27 with TRBJ2-7, with D perhaps matching TRBD1 or TRBD2 (6 bases each). V was shortened by 7 bases and J by 2 bases, with 18 bases between the two germline ends. Per the germline V gene, CDR1 is MNHEY and CDR2 is SMNVEV (reference sequence). The CDR3 sequence is 15 residues long. CDR3 coding DNA: TGTGCCAGCACCGCCTTAGGAGGGGGAACCTACGAGCAGTACTTC. Translation gives CASTALGGGTYEQYF.

The chain carries TRBV5-4 and TRBJ2-2, with D possibly being TRBD1 (6 bases). Trimming stripped 5 bases from V and 1 base from J, with 9 bases between. Germline V gene data show CDR1 as SGHNT and CDR2 as YYREEE (reference sequence). The CDR3 is made up of 14 amino acids. CDR3 residues: CASSWGQNTGELFF. The CDR3 DNA is TGTGCCAGCAGTTGGGGACAGAACACCGGGGAGCTGTTTTTT.

In its sample, this clone was seen a few times. The rearrangement links TRBV11-3 to TRBJ2-1, with D possibly TRBD2 on 7 matching bases. The CDR3 has 16 amino acids. Germline-derived CDR1 and CDR2 are SGHNT and YENEEA. The V end was cut by 5 bases, the J end by 6 bases, with 20 bases between. The CDR3 coding sequence is TGTGCCAGCAGCCTGGGGGGCGGGAGCGTGGCCAATGAGCAGTTCTTC. Amino acid sequence: CASSLGGGSVANEQFF.

The chain combines TRBV6-2 or TRBV6-3 with TRBJ2-5, with 7 bases aligning to TRBD2. V shed 2 bases, J shed 11 bases, and the junction held 2 bases outside the gene matches. From germline, CDR1 is MNHEY and CDR2 SVGEGT. The CDR3 has 11 amino acids. The CDR3 protein is CASSYGGGQYF. CDR3 coding DNA: TGTGCCAGCAGTTACGGGGGGGGGCAGTACTTC.

The sample holds a few counts of this clone. The V call is TRBV9, the J call TRBJ1-1; unclear D gene. The CDR3 is 13 amino acids. In germline, CDR1 is SGDLS, CDR2 YYNGEE. Trimming cost V 6 bases and J 1 base, with 10 bases left between them. The CDR3 loop reads CASTTVGNTEAFF. The CDR3 DNA sequence: TGTGCCAGCACTACTGTTGGGAACACTGAAGCTTTCTTT.